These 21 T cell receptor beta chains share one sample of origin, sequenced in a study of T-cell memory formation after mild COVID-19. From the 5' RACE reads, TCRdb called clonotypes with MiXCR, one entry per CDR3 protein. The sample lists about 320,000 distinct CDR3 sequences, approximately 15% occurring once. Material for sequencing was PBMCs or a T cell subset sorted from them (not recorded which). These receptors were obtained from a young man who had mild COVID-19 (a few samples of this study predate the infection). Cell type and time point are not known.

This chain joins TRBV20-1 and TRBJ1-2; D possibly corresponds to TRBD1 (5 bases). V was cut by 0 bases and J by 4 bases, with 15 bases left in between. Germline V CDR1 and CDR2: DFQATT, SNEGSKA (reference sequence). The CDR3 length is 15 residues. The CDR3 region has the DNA TGCAGTGCTAGAGAGGGAGCGGGGACTTTCTATGGCTACACCTTC. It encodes CSAREGAGTFYGYTF.

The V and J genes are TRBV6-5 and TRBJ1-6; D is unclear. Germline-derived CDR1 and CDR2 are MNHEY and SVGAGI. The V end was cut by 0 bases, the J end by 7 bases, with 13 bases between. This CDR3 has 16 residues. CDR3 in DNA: TGTGCCAGCAGTTACTCGGGGTCCTCGGGAAATTCACCCCTCCACTTT. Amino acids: CASSYSGSSGNSPLHF.

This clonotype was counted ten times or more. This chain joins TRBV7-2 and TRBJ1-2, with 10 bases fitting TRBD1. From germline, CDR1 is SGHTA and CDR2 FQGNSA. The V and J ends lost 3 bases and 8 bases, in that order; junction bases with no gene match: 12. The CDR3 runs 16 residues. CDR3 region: CASSFTYQGQGNGYTF. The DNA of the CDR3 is TGTGCCAGCAGCTTCACTTACCAGGGACAGGGGAACGGCTACACCTTC.

The CDR3 DNA is TGTGCCAGCAGCCAAGATATGGAGTCGGTCTACACCTTC. Translation: CASSQDMESVYTF. The V and J genes are TRBV14 and TRBJ1-2; D gene uncertain. This CDR3 is 13 amino acids long. Deletions cut 0 bases from V and 10 bases from J, with 12 bases between. Germline V gives CDR1 SGHDN, CDR2 FVKESK.

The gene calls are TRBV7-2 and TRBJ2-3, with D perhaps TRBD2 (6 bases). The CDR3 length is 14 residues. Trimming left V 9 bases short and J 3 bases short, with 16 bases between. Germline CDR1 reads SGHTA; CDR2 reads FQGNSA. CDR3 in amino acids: CASRGGVGTDTQYF. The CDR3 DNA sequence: TGTGCCAGTCGCGGAGGGGTTGGTACAGATACGCAGTATTTT.

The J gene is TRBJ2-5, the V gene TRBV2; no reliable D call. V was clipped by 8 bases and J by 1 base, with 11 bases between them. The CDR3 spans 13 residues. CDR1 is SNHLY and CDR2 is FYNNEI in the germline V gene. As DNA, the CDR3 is TGTGCCAGCCTCGACTCCACCCAAGAGACCCAGTACTTC. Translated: CASLDSTQETQYF.

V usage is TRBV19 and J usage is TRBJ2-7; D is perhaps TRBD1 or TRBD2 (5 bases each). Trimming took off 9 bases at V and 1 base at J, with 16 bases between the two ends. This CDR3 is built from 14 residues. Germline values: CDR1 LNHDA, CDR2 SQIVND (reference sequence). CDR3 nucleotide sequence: TGTGCCAGGCCGGGACCCAACTATTCCTACGAGCAGTACTTC. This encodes CARPGPNYSYEQYF. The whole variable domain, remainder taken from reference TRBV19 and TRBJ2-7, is DGGITQSPKYLFRKEGQNVTLSCEQNLNHDAMYWYRQDPGQGLRLIYYSQIVNDFQKGDIAEGYSVSREKKESFPLTVTSAQKNPTAFYLCARPGPNYSYEQYFGPGTRLTVT.

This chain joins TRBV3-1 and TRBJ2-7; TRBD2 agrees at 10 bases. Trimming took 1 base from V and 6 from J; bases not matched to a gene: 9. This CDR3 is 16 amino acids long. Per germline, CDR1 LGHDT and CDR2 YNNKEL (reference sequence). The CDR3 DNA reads TGTGCCAGCAGCCAAGGAGGTAGCGGGGGGATAGGCGAGCAGTACTTC. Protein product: CASSQGGSGGIGEQYF.

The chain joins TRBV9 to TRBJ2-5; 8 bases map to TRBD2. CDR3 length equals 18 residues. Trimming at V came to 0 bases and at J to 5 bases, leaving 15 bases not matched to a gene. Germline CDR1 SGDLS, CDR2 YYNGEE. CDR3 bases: TGTGCCAGCAGCGTAGGCCGGGGGGGATGGTCAGCTGGGGAGACCCAGTACTTC. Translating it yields CASSVGRGGWSAGETQYF.

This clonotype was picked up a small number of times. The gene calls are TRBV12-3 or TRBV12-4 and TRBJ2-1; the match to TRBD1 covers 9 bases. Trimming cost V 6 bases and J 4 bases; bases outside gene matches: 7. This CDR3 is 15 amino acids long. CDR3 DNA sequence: TGTGCCAGCAGGGCGGGACAGGGAGCGTACAATGAGCAGTTCTTC. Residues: CASRAGQGAYNEQFF.

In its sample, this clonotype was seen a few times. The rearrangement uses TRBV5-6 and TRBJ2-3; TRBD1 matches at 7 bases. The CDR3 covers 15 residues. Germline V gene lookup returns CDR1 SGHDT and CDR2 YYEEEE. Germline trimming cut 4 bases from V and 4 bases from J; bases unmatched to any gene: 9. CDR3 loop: CASSSYRGWADTQYF. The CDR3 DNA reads TGTGCCAGCAGCAGCTACAGGGGTTGGGCAGATACGCAGTATTTT. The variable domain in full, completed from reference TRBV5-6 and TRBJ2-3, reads DAGVTQSPTHLIKTRGQQVTLRCSPKSGHDTVSWYQQALGQGPQFIFQYYEEEERQRGNFPDRFSGHQFPNYSSELNVNALLLGDSALYLCASSSYRGWADTQYFGPGTRLTVL.

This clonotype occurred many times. Here the CDR3 reads CASSLFGGTEYYEQYF. The CDR3 bases are TGTGCCAGCAGCTTATTCGGCGGGACAGAATACTACGAGCAGTACTTC. The V call is TRBV7-9, the J call TRBJ2-7, with D possibly TRBD1 on 7 matching bases. The CDR3 runs to 16 residues. Trimming removed 2 bases from V and 3 bases from J, with 17 bases in between. Germline-derived CDR1 and CDR2 are SEHNR and FQNEAQ (reference sequence).

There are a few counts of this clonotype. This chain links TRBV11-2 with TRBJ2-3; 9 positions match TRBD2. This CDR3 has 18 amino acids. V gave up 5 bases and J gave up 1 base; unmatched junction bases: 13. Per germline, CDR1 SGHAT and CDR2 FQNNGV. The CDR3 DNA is TGTGCCAGCAGCCTTCTAGGACTTCGCGGGGGGGGCACAGATACGCAGTATTTT. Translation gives CASSLLGLRGGGTDTQYF. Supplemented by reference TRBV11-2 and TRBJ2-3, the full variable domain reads EAGVAQSPRYKIIEKRQSVAFWCNPISGHATLYWYQQILGQGPKLLIQFQNNGVVDDSQLPKDRFSAERLKGVDSTLKIQPAKLEDSAVYLCASSLLGLRGGGTDTQYFGPGTRLTVL.

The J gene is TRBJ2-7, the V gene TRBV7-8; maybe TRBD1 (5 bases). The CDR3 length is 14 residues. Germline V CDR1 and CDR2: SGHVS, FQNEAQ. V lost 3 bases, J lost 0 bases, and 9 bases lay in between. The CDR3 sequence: CASSFRDSSYEQYF. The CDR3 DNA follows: TGTGCCAGCAGCTTCAGGGATTCCTCCTACGAGCAGTACTTC.

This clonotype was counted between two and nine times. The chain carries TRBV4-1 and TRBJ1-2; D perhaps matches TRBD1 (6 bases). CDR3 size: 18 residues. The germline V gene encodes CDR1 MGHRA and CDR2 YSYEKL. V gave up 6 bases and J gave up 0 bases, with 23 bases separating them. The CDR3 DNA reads TGCGCCAGCAGGAACCCGGTAAAAGCAGGGGAAGCTAACTATGGCTACACCTTC. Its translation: CASRNPVKAGEANYGYTF.

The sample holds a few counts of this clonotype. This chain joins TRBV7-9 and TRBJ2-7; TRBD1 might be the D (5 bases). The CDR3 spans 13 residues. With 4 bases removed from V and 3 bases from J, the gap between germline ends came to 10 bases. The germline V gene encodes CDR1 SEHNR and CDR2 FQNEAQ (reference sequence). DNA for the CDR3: TGTGCCAGCAGCTCCACTGGACACTACGAGCAGTACTTC. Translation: CASSSTGHYEQYF. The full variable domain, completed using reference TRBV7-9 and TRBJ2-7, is DTGVSQNPRHKITKRGQNVTFRCDPISEHNRLYWYRQTLGQGPEFLTYFQNEAQLEKSRLLSDRFSAERPKGSFSTLEIQRTEQGDSAMYLCASSSTGHYEQYFGPGTRLTVT.

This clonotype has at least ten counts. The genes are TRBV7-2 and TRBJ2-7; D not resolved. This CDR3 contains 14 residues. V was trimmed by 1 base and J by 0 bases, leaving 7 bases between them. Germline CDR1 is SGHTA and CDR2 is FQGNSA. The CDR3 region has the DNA TGTGCCAGCAGCTTAGTAAGGAGCTCCTACGAGCAGTACTTC. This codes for CASSLVRSSYEQYF.

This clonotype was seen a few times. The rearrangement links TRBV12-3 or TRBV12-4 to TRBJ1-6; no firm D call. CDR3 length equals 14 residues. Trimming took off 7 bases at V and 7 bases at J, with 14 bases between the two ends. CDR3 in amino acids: CASTPRGWNSPLHF. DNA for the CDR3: TGTGCCAGCACTCCACGCGGGTGGAATTCACCCCTCCACTTT.

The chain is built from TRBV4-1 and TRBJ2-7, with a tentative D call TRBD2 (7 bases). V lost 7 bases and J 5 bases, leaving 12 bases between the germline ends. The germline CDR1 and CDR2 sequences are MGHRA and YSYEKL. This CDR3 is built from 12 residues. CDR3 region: CASKGGGNEQYF. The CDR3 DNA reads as TGCGCCAGCAAGGGGGGAGGGAACGAGCAGTACTTC.

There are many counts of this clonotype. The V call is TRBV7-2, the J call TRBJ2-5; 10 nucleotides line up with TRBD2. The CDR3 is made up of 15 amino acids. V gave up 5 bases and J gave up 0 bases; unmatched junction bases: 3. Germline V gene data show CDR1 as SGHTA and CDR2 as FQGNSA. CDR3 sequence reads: CASSQAGGYQETQYF. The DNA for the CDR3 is TGTGCCAGCAGCCAAGCGGGGGGGTACCAAGAGACCCAGTACTTC.

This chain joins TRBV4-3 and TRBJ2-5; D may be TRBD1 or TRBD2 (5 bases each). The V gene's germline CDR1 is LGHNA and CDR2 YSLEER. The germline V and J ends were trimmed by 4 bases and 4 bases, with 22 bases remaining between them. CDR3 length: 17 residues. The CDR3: CASSPPPVKGSGETQYF. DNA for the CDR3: TGCGCCAGCAGCCCCCCCCCGGTAAAGGGGAGTGGAGAGACCCAGTACTTC.